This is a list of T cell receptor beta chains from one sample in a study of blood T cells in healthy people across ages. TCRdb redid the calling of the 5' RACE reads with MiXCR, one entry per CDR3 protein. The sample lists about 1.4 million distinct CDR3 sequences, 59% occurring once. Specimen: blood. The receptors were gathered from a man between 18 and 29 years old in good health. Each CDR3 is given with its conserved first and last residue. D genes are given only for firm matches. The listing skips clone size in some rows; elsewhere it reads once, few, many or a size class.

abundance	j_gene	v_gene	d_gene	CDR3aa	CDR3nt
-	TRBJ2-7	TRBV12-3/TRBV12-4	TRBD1	CASSWTGAGEQYF	TGTGCCAGCAGTTGGACAGGGGCAGGCGAGCAGTACTTC
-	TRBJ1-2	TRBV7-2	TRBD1	CASSSRDRAYYGYTF	TGTGCCAGCAGCTCGCGGGACAGGGCCTACTATGGCTACACCTTC
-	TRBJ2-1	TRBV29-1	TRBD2	CSVGTSGRRGFF	TGCAGCGTAGGGACTAGCGGGAGGAGGGGGTTCTTC
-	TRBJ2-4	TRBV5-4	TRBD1	CASSLGGTAQNIQYF	TGTGCCAGCAGCTTGGGGGGGACAGCCCAAAACATTCAGTACTTC
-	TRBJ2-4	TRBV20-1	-	CSAGGVPKNIQYF	TGCAGTGCTGGCGGGGTCCCCAAAAACATTCAGTACTTC
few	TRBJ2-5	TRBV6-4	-	CASTETQYF	TGTGCCAGCACGGAGACCCAGTACTTC
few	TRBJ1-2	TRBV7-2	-	CASSTDSTFNYGYTF	TGTGCCAGCAGCACCGACTCGACCTTCAACTATGGCTACACCTTC
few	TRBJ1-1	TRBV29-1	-	CSVGYGNTEAFF	TGCAGCGTTGGCTATGGGAACACTGAAGCTTTCTTT
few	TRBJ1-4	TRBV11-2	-	CASSFGAQGEKLFF	TGTGCCAGCAGCTTCGGAGCCCAAGGGGAAAAACTGTTTTTT
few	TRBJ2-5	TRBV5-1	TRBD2	CASSLEVAGETQYF	TGCGCCAGCAGCTTGGAGGTAGCGGGAGAGACCCAGTACTTC
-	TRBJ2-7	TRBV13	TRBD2	CASSQTSGSLSYEQYF	TGTGCCAGCAGCCAAACTAGCGGGAGTCTCTCCTACGAGCAGTACTTC
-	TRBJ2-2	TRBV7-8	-	CAGGLGTGELFF	TGTGCCGGGGGCTTGGGGACCGGGGAGCTGTTTTTT
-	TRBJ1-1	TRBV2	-	CASSDTGGRAFF	TGTGCCAGCAGTGATACGGGAGGAAGAGCTTTCTTT
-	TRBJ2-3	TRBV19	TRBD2	CASSTRLAGASTDTQYF	TGTGCCAGTAGTACCCGACTAGCGGGGGCTAGCACAGATACGCAGTATTTT
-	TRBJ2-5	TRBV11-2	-	CASSLSPAETQYF	TGTGCCAGCAGCTTATCTCCGGCGGAGACCCAGTACTTC
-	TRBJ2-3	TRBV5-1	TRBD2	CASRLEVGLRFTDTQYF	TGCGCCAGTCGGCTGGAGGTGGGACTAAGGTTCACAGATACGCAGTATTTT
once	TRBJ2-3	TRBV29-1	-	CSVKDGVDTQYF	TGCAGCGTTAAAGATGGGGTGGATACGCAGTATTTT
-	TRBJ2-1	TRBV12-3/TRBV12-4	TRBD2	CASSRGGGGIHNEQFF	TGTGCCAGCAGCCGAGGTGGCGGGGGGATACACAATGAGCAGTTCTTC
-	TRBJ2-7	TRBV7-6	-	CASSPRGKYYEQYF	TGTGCCAGCAGCCCCCGGGGAAAGTACTACGAGCAGTACTTC
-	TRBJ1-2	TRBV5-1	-	CASEKRDYGYTF	TGCGCCAGCGAGAAACGGGACTATGGCTACACCTTC
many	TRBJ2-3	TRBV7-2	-	CASSRFSTDTQYF	TGTGCCAGCAGCCGGTTTAGCACAGATACGCAGTATTTT
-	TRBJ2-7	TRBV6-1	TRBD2	CASSELAGLDEQYF	TGTGCCAGCAGTGAACTAGCGGGACTTGACGAGCAGTACTTC
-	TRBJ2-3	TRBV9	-	CASSVNLREGTDTQYF	TGTGCCAGCAGCGTAAATTTGCGGGAAGGCACAGATACGCAGTATTTT
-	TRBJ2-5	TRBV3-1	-	CASSLRRVYQETQYF	TGTGCCAGCAGCCTTAGAAGAGTGTACCAAGAGACCCAGTACTTC
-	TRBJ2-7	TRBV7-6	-	CASSLGSASSYEQYF	TGTGCCAGCAGCTTAGGATCGGCCAGCTCCTACGAGCAGTACTTC
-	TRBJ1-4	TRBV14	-	CACRGHPNEKLFF	TGTGCCTGCAGAGGACACCCTAATGAAAAACTGTTTTTT
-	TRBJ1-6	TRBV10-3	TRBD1	CAISGGQDPRPLHF	TGTGCCATCAGCGGGGGACAGGATCCTCGCCCCCTCCACTTT
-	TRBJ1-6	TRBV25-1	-	CASSQDGRNSPLHF	TGTGCCAGCAGTCAGGACGGGAGAAATTCACCCCTCCACTTT
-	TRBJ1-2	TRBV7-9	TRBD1	CASSTLQGAYGYTF	TGTGCCAGCAGCACATTGCAGGGGGCCTATGGCTACACCTTC
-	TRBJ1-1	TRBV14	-	CASSQLGQAEAFF	TGTGCCAGCAGCCAACTTGGCCAGGCTGAAGCTTTCTTT
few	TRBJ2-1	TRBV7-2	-	CASSPQREQFF	TGTGCCAGCAGCCCCCAGCGGGAGCAGTTCTTC
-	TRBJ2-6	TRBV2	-	CASSRGAYSGANVLTF	TGTGCCAGCAGCCGGGGGGCCTATTCCGGGGCCAACGTCCTGACTTTC
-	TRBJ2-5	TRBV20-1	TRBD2	CSARVAGGAETQYF	TGCAGTGCTAGAGTAGCGGGGGGAGCAGAGACCCAGTACTTC
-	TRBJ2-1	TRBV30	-	CAWSNGVAVSYNEQFF	TGTGCCTGGAGTAACGGGGTAGCAGTCTCCTACAATGAGCAGTTCTTC
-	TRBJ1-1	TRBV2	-	CASSGYGPEGTEAFF	TGTGCCAGCAGTGGGTATGGGCCGGAGGGCACTGAAGCTTTCTTT
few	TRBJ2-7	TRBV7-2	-	CASSSNGGAGYEQYF	TGTGCCAGCAGCTCGAATGGGGGGGCAGGATACGAGCAGTACTTC
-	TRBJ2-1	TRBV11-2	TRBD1	CASSLLGGTAYNEQFF	TGTGCCAGCAGCTTACTAGGTGGGACAGCCTACAATGAGCAGTTCTTC
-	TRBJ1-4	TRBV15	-	CATAPTRGRNEKLFF	TGTGCCACCGCTCCCACGAGGGGCCGTAATGAAAAACTGTTTTTT
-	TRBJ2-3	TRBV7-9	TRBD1	CASSLLGQNTDTQYF	TGTGCCAGCAGCTTACTGGGACAGAACACAGATACGCAGTATTTT
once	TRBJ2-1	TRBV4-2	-	CASSQGDRDGPYNEQFF	TGTGCCAGCAGCCAAGGTGATCGTGACGGCCCCTACAATGAGCAGTTCTTC
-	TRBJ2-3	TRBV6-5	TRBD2	CASSLGLAERPYTQYF	TGTGCCAGCAGCCTTGGACTAGCGGAGAGACCATATACGCAGTATTTT
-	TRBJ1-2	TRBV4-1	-	CASSQEPQENYGYTF	TGCGCCAGCAGCCAAGAGCCCCAAGAGAACTATGGCTACACCTTC
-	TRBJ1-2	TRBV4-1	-	CASSQEQGSGYTF	TGCGCCAGCAGCCAAGAGCAGGGATCTGGCTACACCTTC
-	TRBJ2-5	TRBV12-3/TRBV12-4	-	CASSLVMETQYF	TGTGCCAGCAGTCTCGTGATGGAGACCCAGTACTTC
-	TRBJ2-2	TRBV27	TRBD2	CASSPPLSGTGELFF	TGTGCCAGCAGTCCTCCTCTTAGCGGGACCGGGGAGCTGTTTTTT
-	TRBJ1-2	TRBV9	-	CASSVASGYGYTF	TGTGCCAGCAGCGTAGCATCCGGCTATGGCTACACCTTC
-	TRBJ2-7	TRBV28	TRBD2	CASRTTSGPYNEQYF	TGTGCCAGCAGAACTACTAGCGGGCCCTACAATGAGCAGTACTTC
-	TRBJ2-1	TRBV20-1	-	CSASGSSQSYEQFF	TGCAGTGCTAGTGGGTCTAGTCAAAGCTACGAGCAGTTCTTC
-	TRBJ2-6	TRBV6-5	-	CASSAGGANVLTF	TGTGCCAGCAGCGCCGGGGGGGCCAACGTCCTGACTTTC
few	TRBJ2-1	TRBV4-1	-	CASSQGVKARIPWQFF	TGCGCCAGCAGCCAAGGAGTAAAGGCGCGGATCCCCTGGCAGTTCTTC
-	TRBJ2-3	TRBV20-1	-	CSARDVMLGLTDTQYF	TGCAGTGCTAGAGATGTTATGCTAGGACTCACAGATACGCAGTATTTT
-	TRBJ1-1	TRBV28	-	CASSPLPPGTEAFF	TGTGCCAGCAGTCCTCTCCCCCCCGGCACTGAAGCTTTCTTT
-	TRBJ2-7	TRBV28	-	CASSFWQGVVEQYF	TGTGCCAGCAGTTTTTGGCAGGGAGTGGTCGAGCAGTACTTC
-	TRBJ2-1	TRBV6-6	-	CASSYRGSTANDEQFF	TGTGCCAGCAGTTACCGCGGGTCCACAGCAAACGATGAGCAGTTCTTC